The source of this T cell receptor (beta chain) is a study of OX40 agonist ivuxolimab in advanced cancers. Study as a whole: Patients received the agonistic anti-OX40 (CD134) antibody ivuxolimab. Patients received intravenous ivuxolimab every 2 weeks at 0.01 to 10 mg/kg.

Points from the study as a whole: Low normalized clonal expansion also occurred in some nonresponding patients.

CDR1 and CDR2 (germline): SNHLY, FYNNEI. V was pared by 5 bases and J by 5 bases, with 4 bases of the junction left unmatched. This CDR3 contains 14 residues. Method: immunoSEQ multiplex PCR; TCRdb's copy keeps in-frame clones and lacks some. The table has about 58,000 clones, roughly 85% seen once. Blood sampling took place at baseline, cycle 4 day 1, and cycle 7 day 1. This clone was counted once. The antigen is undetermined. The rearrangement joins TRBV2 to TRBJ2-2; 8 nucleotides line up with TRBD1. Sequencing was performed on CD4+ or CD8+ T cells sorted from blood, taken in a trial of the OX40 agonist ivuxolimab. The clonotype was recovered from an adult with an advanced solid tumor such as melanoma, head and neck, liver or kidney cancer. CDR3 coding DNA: TGTGCCAGCAGTTGGACAGGGTCAACCGGGGAGCTGTTTTTT. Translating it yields CASSWTGSTGELFF.